These 15 T cell receptor beta chains were all obtained from the same sample, sequenced in a study of blood T cell repertoires in COVID-19. This table comes from immunoSEQ multiplex PCR, and its TCRdb copy is limited to in-frame clones, with some not included. The sample has over 75,000 clones, about 91% seen once. Sequenced sample: peripheral blood. These receptors all come from a woman aged 80 or over with active COVID-19.

The V gene is TRBV19, the J gene TRBJ2-2, with 8 nucleotides matching TRBD1. The CDR3 extends over 15 amino acids. The germline gives CDR1 LNHDA, CDR2 SQIVND (reference sequence). J lost 4 bases, V lost 6 bases, and 7 bases had no gene match. The CDR3 protein is CASRPPGQATGELFF. CDR3 DNA sequence: TGTGCCAGTAGACCTCCGGGACAGGCCACCGGGGAGCTGTTTTTT.

V usage is TRBV6-6 and J usage is TRBJ2-7, with D maybe TRBD1 (6 bases). The CDR3 totals 14 residues. Trimming took 6 bases from V and 0 from J, leaving 12 bases between them. Looked up from germline, CDR1 is MNHNY and CDR2 is SVGAGI (reference sequence). The chain's CDR3 is CASRQRQVSYEQYF. The CDR3 DNA follows: TGTGCCAGCAGGCAGAGACAGGTCTCCTACGAGCAGTACTTC.

The V and J genes are TRBV7-2 and TRBJ2-7; a weak D match, TRBD2 (6 bases). CDR3 size: 13 residues. The V end lost 6 bases, the J end lost 3 bases, and 12 bases lay between the germline ends. The germline V gene encodes CDR1 SGHTA and CDR2 FQGNSA. The CDR3: CASSFQGGYEQYF. The CDR3 nucleotides read TGTGCCAGCAGTTTCCAGGGAGGCTACGAGCAGTACTTC.

This chain links TRBV11-2 with TRBJ1-1; possible D gene TRBD1, 5 bases. V lost 5 bases and J 0 bases, leaving 10 bases between the germline ends. Germline V gene data show CDR1 as SGHAT and CDR2 as FQNNGV. The CDR3 runs 14 residues. CDR3 sequence: CASSAWGLNTEAFF. CDR3 bases: TGTGCCAGCAGCGCCTGGGGCTTGAACACTGAAGCTTTCTTT.

This chain joins TRBV7-2 and TRBJ2-1; D not certain. The length of the CDR3 is 13 residues. Germline values: CDR1 SGHTA, CDR2 FQGNSA. The V end was cut by 8 bases, the J end by 9 bases, with 17 bases between. The CDR3 DNA reads TGTGCCAGCTCTATCCGAGGTCCCCTTGAGCAGTTCTTC. It is translated as CASSIRGPLEQFF. The full variable domain, in which reference TRBV7-2 and TRBJ2-1 provide the parts outside the CDR3, is GAGVSQSPSNKVTEKGKDVELRCDPISGHTALYWYRQSLGQGLEFLIYFQGNSAPDKSGLPSDRFSAERTGGSVSTLTIQRTQQEDSAVYLCASSIRGPLEQFFGPGTRLTVL.

The count of this clone is one. V gene TRBV4-1 combines with J gene TRBJ2-3; 8 bases match TRBD2. Germline values: CDR1 MGHRA, CDR2 YSYEKL. The CDR3 loop spans 16 amino acids. The trim removed 4 bases at V and 4 bases at J, leaving 10 bases unmatched. Here the CDR3 DNA reads TGCGCCAGCAGCCTTAGCGCGGGAGGTGGGGCAGATACGCAGTATTTT. Translating gives CASSLSAGGGADTQYF.

The V call is TRBV28, the J call TRBJ1-2; D uncertain. This CDR3 has 9 residues. Germline V CDR1 and CDR2: MDHEN, SYDVKM. Trimming left V 11 bases short and J 8 bases short, with 9 bases between. CDR3 nucleotides: TGTGCCGCGGGAGGGGGCTACACCTTC. Protein sequence: CAAGGGYTF.

This chain uses TRBV7-3 with TRBJ2-3; D gene unclear. Germline CDR1 reads SGHTA; CDR2 reads FQGTGA. Deletions cut 5 bases from V and 2 bases from J, with 8 bases between. The CDR3 runs to 13 residues. CDR3 loop: CASSPRDTDTQYF. CDR3 bases: TGTGCCAGCAGCCCGAGAGACACAGATACGCAGTATTTT.

V usage is TRBV7-2 and J usage is TRBJ2-3; the D is unclear. The germline V gene encodes CDR1 SGHTA and CDR2 FQGNSA. Trimming removed 4 bases from V and 0 bases from J, with 8 bases in between. This CDR3 comprises 14 residues. CDR3 coding DNA: TGTGCCAGCAGCTCCGAGCCCAGCACAGATACGCAGTATTTT. This translates into CASSSEPSTDTQYF. The full variable domain, in which reference TRBV7-2 and TRBJ2-3 provide the parts outside the CDR3, is GAGVSQSPSNKVTEKGKDVELRCDPISGHTALYWYRQSLGQGLEFLIYFQGNSAPDKSGLPSDRFSAERTGGSVSTLTIQRTQQEDSAVYLCASSSEPSTDTQYFGPGTRLTVL.

The chain has TRBV5-4 and TRBJ2-1; 8 bases line up with TRBD2. Germline loops: CDR1 SGHNT, CDR2 YYREEE (reference sequence). Losses at the gene ends were 9 bases for V and 2 bases for J; bases not matched to a gene: 10. The CDR3 consists of 15 residues. The CDR3 sequence: CATPAGGNPYNEQFF. In DNA, the CDR3 is TGTGCCACCCCGGCGGGAGGTAACCCCTACAATGAGCAGTTCTTC.

The chain has TRBV19 and TRBJ1-5; weak D call: TRBD1 (6 bases). The V end was cut by 3 bases, the J end by 0 bases, with 18 bases between. CDR1 is LNHDA, CDR2 SQIVND, per germline (reference sequence). The CDR3 spans 18 residues. As DNA, the CDR3 is TGTGCCAGTAGTATCACAGGGTCGATAGCTTATAGCAATCAGCCCCAGCATTTT. Translating gives CASSITGSIAYSNQPQHF.

This sequence joins TRBV5-5 and TRBJ2-1; 11 bases line up with TRBD2. Germline V gene sequence: CDR1 SGHKS, CDR2 YYEKEE (reference sequence). V gave up 4 bases and J gave up 6 bases; unmatched junction bases: 9. The CDR3 sequence is 16 residues long. The CDR3 loop reads CASSRLGLAVGNEQFF. DNA for the CDR3: TGTGCCAGCAGCCGCTTGGGACTAGCGGTTGGCAATGAGCAGTTCTTC.

This chain joins TRBV7-9 and TRBJ1-3, with 10 bases that match TRBD1. The CDR3 loop spans 18 amino acids. Germline values: CDR1 SEHNR, CDR2 FQNEAQ (reference sequence). Trimming took 2 bases from V and 0 from J; bases not matched to a gene: 7. The CDR3 coding sequence is TGTGCCAGCAGCTTACCTCCGGGACAGGGGATCTCTGGAAACACCATATATTTT. The encoded protein is CASSLPPGQGISGNTIYF.

This chain links TRBV10-3 with TRBJ2-7; 11 positions match TRBD2. The trim removed 10 bases at V and 0 bases at J, leaving 2 bases unmatched. The germline V gene has CDR1 ENHRY and CDR2 SYGVKD. This CDR3 contains 13 residues. CDR3 sequence reads: CATGTSGSYEQYF. The CDR3 DNA reads TGTGCCACCGGGACTAGCGGCTCCTACGAGCAGTACTTC.

The rearrangement links TRBV10-3 to TRBJ1-2; no clear D gene. CDR1 and CDR2 from the germline V gene are ENHRY and SYGVKD. V was clipped by 5 bases and J by 6 bases, with 10 bases between them. This CDR3 is built from 12 residues. CDR3 sequence reads: CAISQNWHGYTF. The CDR3 DNA follows: TGTGCCATCAGTCAGAATTGGCATGGCTACACCTTC.